This TCR beta chain is from a study of T cell changes during pregnancy in multiple sclerosis. Repertoires were generated with immunoSEQ multiplex PCR, while TCRdb's copy carries only in-frame clones and drops some. Of 12,000 to 15,000 clones in the sample, more than 80% were seen once. The germline V gene has CDR1 SEHNR and CDR2 FQNEAQ (reference sequence). Trimming removed 4 bases at V and 0 bases at J, with 9 bases between. The CDR3 length is 14 residues. The sample in question was peripheral blood, obtained in the second trimester of pregnancy. This TCR was recovered from a female donor in good health, enrolled as a control in a pregnancy study. The chain links TRBV7-9 to TRBJ1-2; D gene unclear. The chain's CDR3 is CASSSILANYGYTF. Written as DNA, the CDR3 is TGTGCCAGCAGCTCGATACTCGCTAACTATGGCTACACCTTC.